This T cell receptor beta chain was sequenced for a study of technical replicates of blood from a handful of donors. Measured with immunoSEQ multiplex PCR; TCRdb has only the in-frame clones, and not every one. The data contain about 75,000 clones, around 97% of them seen just once; the ten biggest clones take up approximately 0.2%. This CDR3 has 18 residues. The trim removed 4 bases at V and 6 bases at J, leaving 16 bases unmatched. Germline CDR1 reads SGHDN; CDR2 reads FVKESK. The sequencing input was T cells isolated from PBMCs. The chain couples TRBV14 to TRBJ2-5; 11 bases align to TRBD2. This clonotype was sampled from a human donor in good health. The CDR3 region is CASSPGPDLSGGDQTQYF. In nucleotides, the CDR3 is TGTGCCAGCAGCCCCGGACCAGACCTTAGCGGGGGGGATCAGACCCAGTACTTC.